Each of the 31 T cell receptor beta chains below was sequenced from the same sample in a study of blood T cells in healthy people across ages. The use of a sample-barcoded 5' primer and a J-beta primer mix characterized a second PCR of 7 to 11 cycles. TCRdb re-called the 5' RACE reads with MiXCR, one entry per CDR3 protein. The sample consists of approximately 320,000 distinct CDR3 sequences, around 27% of them appearing once. The sequenced sample was blood. All receptors derive from a woman aged 70-85 years in good health.

This clonotype occurred a few times. The chain has TRBV5-1 and TRBJ2-3, with D uncertain. The CDR3 runs to 14 residues. The germline CDR1 and CDR2 sequences are SGHRS and YFSETQ. Deletions cut 4 bases from V and 8 bases from J, with 17 bases between. The CDR3 protein is CASSERPGKVTQYF. DNA of the CDR3: TGCGCCAGCAGCGAAAGACCCGGCAAGGTTACGCAGTATTTT.

The rearrangement uses TRBV5-1 and TRBJ1-1; D not resolved. Between the trimmed V and J ends, which lost 6 bases and 0 bases, there was a span of 12 bases. The CDR3 extends over 14 amino acids. Germline V gives CDR1 SGHRS, CDR2 YFSETQ. The CDR3 sequence is CASKIQQMNTEAFF. CDR3 DNA sequence: TGCGCCAGCAAGATACAACAAATGAACACTGAAGCTTTCTTT.

The chain has TRBV10-3 and TRBJ2-5, with TRBD1 identical over 10 bases. This CDR3 contains 15 residues. J gave up 4 bases and V 4 bases, and 6 bases lay outside the gene matches. Germline assignment: CDR1 ENHRY and CDR2 SYGVKD. This chain's CDR3 is CAISGTGGQAETQYF. In DNA form, the CDR3 reads TGTGCCATCAGTGGGACAGGGGGGCAAGCAGAGACCCAGTACTTC.

The J gene is TRBJ2-5, the V gene TRBV7-2; 9 bases align to TRBD1. The tail of the sequence fits TRBJ2-7 better, so the J call may be wrong. Per germline, CDR1 SGHTA and CDR2 FQGNSA. The CDR3 has 15 residues. The CDR3, as DNA: TGTGCCAGCAGCTTCGCGGGACAGGGTTCGTACGAGCAGTACTTC. Its protein product is CASSFAGQGSYEQYF.

This chain connects TRBV7-6 to TRBJ2-5, with 9 bases lining up with TRBD1. The better agreement between TRBJ2-7 and the DNA end casts doubt on the J call. Germline loops: CDR1 SGHVS, CDR2 FNYEAQ. This CDR3 region has 16 residues. The chain's CDR3 is CASSLALTGGLYEQYF. The CDR3 nucleotides are TGTGCCAGCAGCTTAGCGTTGACAGGGGGTCTCTACGAGCAGTACTTC.

This clonotype was counted at least ten times. The genes are TRBV28 and TRBJ2-5; D is uncertain. Trimming cost V 7 bases and J 4 bases, with 7 bases left between them. The CDR3 is 11 amino acids. The V gene's germline CDR1 is MDHEN and CDR2 SYDVKM. The CDR3 DNA follows: TGTGCCAGCAACGACCGAGAGACCCAGTACTTC. Its protein is CASNDRETQYF.

The V gene is TRBV28, the J gene TRBJ2-1; the D is unclear. V shed 0 bases and J shed 2 bases, with 2 bases lying between them. The CDR3 is 13 residues long. Germline V gene sequence: CDR1 MDHEN, CDR2 SYDVKM. This chain's CDR3 is CASSLWAYNEQFF. The CDR3 region has the DNA TGTGCCAGCAGTTTATGGGCCTACAATGAGCAGTTCTTC.

This clonotype was counted between two and nine times. V is TRBV3-1 and J is TRBJ2-7, with 8 positions matching TRBD1. Germline assignment: CDR1 LGHDT and CDR2 YNNKEL (reference sequence). J was trimmed by 6 bases and V by 1 base; bases with no gene match: 8. The CDR3 has 15 amino acids. The CDR3 here is CASSQAGGQGSEQYF. The CDR3, as DNA: TGTGCCAGCAGCCAAGCCGGAGGACAGGGCAGCGAGCAGTACTTC.

There are a few counts of this clonotype. The V gene is TRBV20-1, the J gene TRBJ2-7; 7 nucleotides agree with TRBD1. The CDR3 contains 13 residues. The V and J ends lost 1 base and 4 bases, in that order; junction bases with no gene match: 4. Germline lookup yields CDR1 DFQATT and CDR2 SNEGSKA (reference sequence). CDR3 DNA: TGCAGTGCTAGAGCCGGGACAGATTACGAGCAGTACTTC. Translation: CSARAGTDYEQYF.

The rearrangement links TRBV24-1 to TRBJ1-3, with D hard to call. Trimming left V 9 bases short and J 5 bases short, with 7 bases between. The CDR3 loop spans 11 amino acids. Germline values: CDR1 KGHDR, CDR2 SFDVKD. This CDR3 reads CATQDRNTIYF. The CDR3 DNA reads as TGTGCCACCCAAGACAGAAACACCATATATTTT.

The chain joins TRBV18 to TRBJ1-3; 10 bases align to TRBD1. V was clipped by 3 bases and J by 10 bases; unmatched bases: 6. Germline V gene sequence: CDR1 KGHSH, CDR2 LQKENI. The CDR3 consists of 14 residues. The CDR3 nucleotides are TGTGCCAGCTCACCTGACAGGGGGCTCGCGACCATATATTTT. Translated, it gives CASSPDRGLATIYF.

This clonotype was counted only a few times. The gene calls are TRBV3-1 and TRBJ2-7; 12 nucleotides match TRBD2. V trimming: 4 bases; J trimming: 2 bases; junction bases outside the gene matches: 0. The CDR3 extends over 14 amino acids. Germline V CDR1 and CDR2: LGHDT, YNNKEL (reference sequence). CDR3 bases: TGTGCCAGCAGCCCTAGCGGGAGGGCCTACGAGCAGTACTTC. Translating gives CASSPSGRAYEQYF.

This clonotype was counted a few times. This chain links TRBV4-1 with TRBJ1-1; 8 positions match TRBD1. Germline CDR1 is MGHRA and CDR2 is YSYEKL. The V segment lost 10 bases and the J segment 1 base; nucleotides outside the gene matches: 11. The CDR3 totals 15 residues. CDR3 residues: CATQEGDRPNTEAFF. The CDR3 region has the DNA TGCGCCACCCAGGAGGGGGACAGGCCGAACACTGAAGCTTTCTTT.

This clonotype was counted at least ten times. J is TRBJ2-7 and V is TRBV20-1; D is unresolved. The germline gives CDR1 DFQATT, CDR2 SNEGSKA (reference sequence). V lost 2 bases and J 3 bases, leaving 5 bases between the germline ends. The CDR3 has 11 amino acids. The CDR3 spells CSARQDYEQYF. DNA for the CDR3: TGCAGTGCTAGACAGGACTACGAGCAGTACTTC.

This clonotype was seen repeatedly, ten times or more. V is TRBV11-2 and J is TRBJ2-5; weak D call: TRBD2 (6 bases). Germline V gene lookup returns CDR1 SGHAT and CDR2 FQNNGV. Trimming removed 5 bases at V and 5 bases at J, with 18 bases between. This CDR3 region has 15 residues. This CDR3 is CASSLAGFGSETQYF. CDR3 nucleotides: TGTGCCAGCAGCCTCGCCGGGTTCGGGAGTGAGACCCAGTACTTC.

This rearrangement joins TRBV7-2 to TRBJ2-1, with 9 bases lining up with TRBD2. CDR3 length equals 14 residues. The junction had 6 bases not matched to a gene; V was cut back by 5 bases and J by 7 bases. The germline V gene has CDR1 SGHTA and CDR2 FQGNSA. This CDR3 reads CASSPGLARNEQFF. The CDR3 nucleotides read TGTGCCAGCAGCCCAGGACTAGCGCGGAATGAGCAGTTCTTC.

This clonotype was recorded once. The genes are TRBV28 and TRBJ2-5; D uncertain. The better agreement between TRBJ2-7 and the DNA end casts doubt on the J call. The CDR3 runs 15 residues. The V gene's germline CDR1 is MDHEN and CDR2 SYDVKM. DNA of the CDR3: TGTGCCAGCAGTCATCAGTGGACCTCTGGCAACGAGCAGTACTTC. Its protein product is CASSHQWTSGNEQYF.

This clonotype was observed at least ten times. This chain connects TRBV20-1 to TRBJ2-1; tentative D call: TRBD1 (6 bases). Germline V lookup: CDR1 DFQATT, CDR2 SNEGSKA (reference sequence). The CDR3 extends over 13 amino acids. The CDR3 sequence is CSHYSGEGNEQFF. The CDR3 DNA reads TGCAGCCATTACTCAGGGGAAGGCAATGAGCAGTTCTTC.

V gene TRBV9 combines with J gene TRBJ1-5, with a tentative D call TRBD1 (6 bases). CDR3 length: 15 residues. Germline assignment: CDR1 SGDLS and CDR2 YYNGEE. V lost 3 bases and J lost 3, with 13 bases in between. CDR3 sequence reads: CASSAQGHYNQPQHF. The CDR3 DNA follows: TGTGCCAGCAGCGCCCAGGGGCACTACAATCAGCCCCAGCATTTT.

This clonotype was observed once. CDR3 in amino acids: CASSAGRMSGVGEQFF. DNA for the CDR3: TGTGCCAGCAGCGCAGGGCGGATGAGCGGGGTTGGTGAGCAGTTCTTC. The V call is TRBV9, the J call TRBJ2-5; TRBD2 matches 7 bases. Judging by the DNA end, TRBJ2-1 fits better; the J call may be wrong. Germline V gene sequence: CDR1 SGDLS, CDR2 YYNGEE. This CDR3 spans 16 amino acids.

The V call is TRBV20-1, the J call TRBJ2-5; D call uncertain. TRBJ2-1 explains the end of the DNA better; the J call may be wrong. The CDR3 is made up of 17 amino acids. CDR1 is DFQATT and CDR2 is SNEGSKA in the germline V gene (reference sequence). The CDR3 is CSARALGVTGLYNEQFF. In DNA, the CDR3 is TGCAGTGCTAGAGCCCTTGGCGTAACGGGCTTATACAATGAGCAGTTCTTC.

Regarding this clonotype: A much bigger clone sits one base away, suggesting this may be a read error. The DNA of the CDR3 is TGTGCCAGCAGCTTAGCGGGCGGGATACACAATGAGCAGTTCTTC. Translated, it gives CASSLAGGIHNEQFF. V usage is TRBV11-2 and J usage is TRBJ2-1, with D perhaps TRBD2 (6 bases). CDR3 length: 15 residues. CDR1 is SGHAT and CDR2 is FQNNGV in the germline V gene. Trimming removed 1 base from V and 5 bases from J, with 12 bases in between.

The chain joins TRBV4-3 to TRBJ2-1; TRBD2 matches at 11 bases. The CDR3 contains 15 residues. Trimming took 4 bases from V and 8 from J; bases not matched to a gene: 7. The V gene's germline CDR1 is LGHNA and CDR2 YSLEER. DNA for the CDR3: TGCGCCAGCAGCCGCTCTAGCGGGAGGACGGATGAGCAGTTCTTC. Translating gives CASSRSSGRTDEQFF.

Concerning this clonotype: One junction end disagrees with the germline gene, perhaps due to a read error. This rearrangement joins TRBV18 to TRBJ1-3; D uncertain. Germline V CDR1 and CDR2: KGHSH, LQKENI. The CDR3 is 15 residues long. CDR3 amino acids: CASSPTKESGNTLYF. CDR3 nucleotides: TGTGCCAGCTCACCAACGAAGGAATCTGGAAACACCTTATATTTT. Full variable domain (missing parts from reference TRBV18 and TRBJ1-3): NAGVMQNPRHLVRRRGQEARLRCSPMKGHSHVYWYRQLPEEGLKFMVYLQKENIIDESGMPKERFSAEFPKEGPSILRIQQVVRGDSAAYFCASSPTKESGNTLYFGEGSWLTVV.

The V and J genes are TRBV28 and TRBJ2-7; D is perhaps TRBD2 (5 bases). Germline loops: CDR1 MDHEN, CDR2 SYDVKM. The CDR3 totals 18 residues. V lost 6 bases to trimming and J lost 4 bases, with 28 bases between them. The CDR3 loop reads CASRDSRGSGGVRYEQYF. The CDR3 DNA follows: TGTGCCAGCAGGGACTCGAGAGGGTCAGGTGGAGTTAGGTACGAGCAGTACTTC.

The V gene is TRBV11-2, the J gene TRBJ2-3; TRBD1 or TRBD2 may be the D gene (6 bases each). The CDR3 covers 15 residues. V lost 6 bases, J lost 3 bases, and 16 bases lay in between. CDR1 and CDR2 (germline): SGHAT, FQNNGV. The CDR3 protein is CASRPTGRWTDTQYF. As DNA, the CDR3 is TGTGCCAGCAGGCCCACAGGGAGGTGGACAGATACGCAGTATTTT.

The chain couples TRBV29-1 to TRBJ2-5; D is ambiguous. CDR1 is SQVTM, CDR2 ANQGSEA, per germline. V shed 6 bases and J shed 5 bases, with 16 bases lying between them. The CDR3 covers 13 residues. CDR3 nucleotide sequence: TGCAGCGTCATAGAAAACGGGTCGGAGACCCAGTACTTC. Its translation is CSVIENGSETQYF. Based on the CDR3 plus reference TRBV29-1 and TRBJ2-5, the full variable domain is SAVISQKPSRDICQRGTSLTIQCQVDSQVTMMFWYRQQPGQSLTLIATANQGSEATYESGFVIDKFPISRPNLTFSTLTVSNMSPEDSSIYLCSVIENGSETQYFGPGTRLLVL.

This clonotype occurred once. CDR3 amino acids: CASSLAQVYEQYF. The DNA for the CDR3 is TGTGCCAGCAGTTTGGCGCAGGTCTACGAGCAGTACTTC. The rearrangement uses TRBV28 and TRBJ2-5, with unresolved D. The DNA end favors TRBJ2-7, so the J call may be wrong. This CDR3 contains 13 residues. Germline CDR1 and CDR2: MDHEN and SYDVKM.

This clonotype was observed a handful of times. The gene calls are TRBV6-1 and TRBJ2-5; D gene ambiguous. V gave up 0 bases and J gave up 5 bases, with 10 bases separating them. The CDR3 loop spans 14 amino acids. From germline, CDR1 is MNHNS and CDR2 SASEGT. CDR3 DNA sequence: TGTGCCAGCAGTGAAGCGATTGGTGGGGAGACCCAGTACTTC. Its protein is CASSEAIGGETQYF.

This chain joins TRBV29-1 and TRBJ1-1; TRBD1 aligns across 8 bases. CDR3 length equals 15 residues. J was trimmed by 0 bases and V by 6 bases; bases with no gene match: 9. Germline V CDR1 and CDR2: SQVTM, ANQGSEA. The CDR3 reads CSVQDRDGMNTEAFF. The CDR3 DNA follows: TGCAGCGTGCAGGACAGGGACGGTATGAACACTGAAGCTTTCTTT.

The V gene is TRBV6-4, the J gene TRBJ2-3, with 10 bases that match TRBD1. V trimming: 2 bases; J trimming: 4 bases; junction bases outside the gene matches: 0. This CDR3 is 14 amino acids long. In germline, CDR1 is MRHNA, CDR2 SNTAGT. The CDR3 region is CASSDGQGADTQYF. The CDR3 DNA sequence: TGTGCCAGCAGTGACGGACAGGGGGCAGATACGCAGTATTTT.